A single T cell receptor (beta chain) is shown here with its context. The germline gives CDR1 MDHEN, CDR2 SYDVKM. The CDR3 runs to 15 residues. Trimming removed 3 bases from V and 7 bases from J; junction bases left unmatched: 6. This record comes from a study of blood T cell repertoires in COVID-19. Study details: T cells, B-cell-depleted T cells, or PBMCs supplied cDNA or gDNA.

In the original analysis: Reference gene primer amplification yielded estimated nucleated cell counts. Profiled with immunoSEQ multiplex PCR; TCRdb holds only in-frame clones, not every one. That table supplies the V and J calls and clone size; D and trimming were determined from the DNA. The sample shows over 200,000 clones, roughly 91% of them seen only once. Enrollees, about 18 to 89 years old, lived in some 24 US areas. Assignments of participants to cohorts depended upon their own reported clinical history. The chain links TRBV28 to TRBJ1-5, with 10 bases matching TRBD1. The source is a man in his forties who had recovered from COVID-19. Sequencing used PBMCs or T cells enriched from blood (not recorded which). The CDR3 sequence is CASSFQDRGIQPQHF. The DNA of the CDR3 is TGTGCCAGCAGTTTCCAGGACAGGGGGATACAGCCCCAGCATTTT.